This note documents a single T cell receptor beta chain sequence. This CDR3 comprises 11 residues. CDR1 is SNHLY and CDR2 is FYNNEI in the germline V gene. V was clipped by 5 bases and J by 3 bases, with 5 bases between them. Assay used: immunoSEQ multiplex PCR; TCRdb lists only in-frame clones, some missing. Among about 54,000 clones listed, around 95% were seen once. This sample stems from a study of control samples from healthy donors and cancer patients. Sequencing input: blood. The receptor was isolated from a woman in her 30s in good health. The V call is TRBV2, the J call TRBJ2-7, with D uncertain. The CDR3 is CASSYNYEQYF. The CDR3 nucleotides read TGTGCCAGCAGTTACAACTACGAGCAGTACTTC.